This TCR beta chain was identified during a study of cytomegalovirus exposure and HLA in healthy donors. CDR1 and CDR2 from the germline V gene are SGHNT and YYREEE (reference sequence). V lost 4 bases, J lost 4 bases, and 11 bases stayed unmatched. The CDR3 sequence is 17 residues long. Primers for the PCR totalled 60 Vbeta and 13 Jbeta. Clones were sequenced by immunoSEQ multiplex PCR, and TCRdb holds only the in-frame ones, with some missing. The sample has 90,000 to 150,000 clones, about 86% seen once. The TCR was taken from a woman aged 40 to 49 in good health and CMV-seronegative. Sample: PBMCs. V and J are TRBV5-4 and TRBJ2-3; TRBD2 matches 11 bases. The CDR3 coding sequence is TGTGCCAGCAGCCAAGCCCCTCGACTAGCGGGACCAGATACGCAGTATTTT. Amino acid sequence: CASSQAPRLAGPDTQYF.